The 18 T cell receptor beta chains in this list originate from one sample, sequenced in a study of radiotherapy plus CTLA-4 blockade in lung cancer. The repertoire was sequenced with immunoSEQ multiplex PCR; TCRdb's copy has only in-frame clones and lacks some. The sample lists tens of thousands of clones, 80% to 90% occurring once. The starting material was peripheral blood, obtained from a patient treated with radiotherapy plus ipilimumab. The receptors stem from a human donor with non-small cell lung cancer whose response to radiotherapy plus ipilimumab could not be evaluated.

The chain recombines TRBV6-6 with TRBJ2-1, with D perhaps TRBD1 (6 bases). This CDR3 is 12 amino acids long. Germline-derived CDR1 and CDR2 are MNHNY and SVGAGI (reference sequence). The V and J ends lost 5 bases and 10 bases respectively, with 12 bases between them. The CDR3 sequence is CASSSLDREQFF. The CDR3 DNA follows: TGTGCCAGCAGTAGCCTCGACAGGGAGCAGTTCTTC.

The rearrangement joins TRBV28 to TRBJ2-7; D call uncertain. Trimming left V 1 base short and J 3 bases short, with 10 bases between. CDR3 length equals 14 residues. Germline V gene data show CDR1 as MDHEN and CDR2 as SYDVKM. CDR3 protein: CASSLFISVYEQYF. CDR3 coding DNA: TGTGCCAGCAGTTTATTCATTTCGGTCTACGAGCAGTACTTC.

This chain links TRBV9 with TRBJ2-7; perhaps TRBD1 as D (6 bases). With 0 bases removed from V and 0 bases from J, the gap between germline ends came to 10 bases. The CDR3 loop spans 15 amino acids. CDR1 is SGDLS and CDR2 is YYNGEE in the germline V gene. Here the CDR3 reads CASSVGQDPSYEQYF. The CDR3 DNA follows: TGTGCCAGCAGCGTAGGACAGGACCCCTCCTACGAGCAGTACTTC.

The genes are TRBV7-2 and TRBJ2-7; TRBD1 matches at 11 bases. The CDR3 sequence is 15 residues long. V trimming: 5 bases; J trimming: 3 bases; junction bases outside the gene matches: 6. The germline gives CDR1 SGHTA, CDR2 FQGNSA. CDR3 in amino acids: CASSQGTGGFYEQYF. In DNA form, the CDR3 reads TGTGCCAGCAGCCAGGGGACAGGGGGATTCTACGAGCAGTACTTC.

V gene TRBV4-1 combines with J gene TRBJ2-3; 14 bases agree with TRBD2. Trimming cost V 4 bases and J 1 base; bases outside gene matches: 16. This CDR3 is built from 21 residues. The germline V gene has CDR1 MGHRA and CDR2 YSYEKL. CDR3 region: CASSRLGGNPGLAGGTDTQYF. The CDR3 coding sequence is TGCGCCAGCAGCCGATTAGGGGGCAACCCGGGACTAGCGGGAGGCACAGATACGCAGTATTTT.

The rearrangement uses TRBV6-5 and TRBJ2-7; D might be TRBD1 (6 bases). Germline CDR1 and CDR2: MNHEY and SVGAGI. CDR3 size: 13 residues. V was clipped by 0 bases and J by 5 bases, with 8 bases between them. This CDR3 reads CASSYSRGNEQYF. The CDR3 DNA follows: TGTGCCAGCAGTTACTCGAGGGGGAACGAGCAGTACTTC.

This clone appeared a single time. The chain couples TRBV15 to TRBJ1-1; TRBD1 aligns across 7 bases. The germline V gene encodes CDR1 LNHNV and CDR2 YYDKDF (reference sequence). CDR3 length: 16 residues. Trimming cost V 6 bases and J 3 bases; bases outside gene matches: 13. In DNA, the CDR3 is TGTGCCACCAGTGGCTCACAGGGGTGGGAGGACACTGAAGCTTTCTTT. Residues: CATSGSQGWEDTEAFF. The full variable domain, completed using reference TRBV15 and TRBJ1-1, is DAMVIQNPRYQVTQFGKPVTLSCSQTLNHNVMYWYQQKSSQAPKLLFHYYDKDFNNEADTPDNFQSRRPNTSFCFLDIRSPGLGDTAMYLCATSGSQGWEDTEAFFGQGTRLTVV.

The V call is TRBV19, the J call TRBJ2-7; TRBD2 aligns across 10 bases. Germline V gene lookup returns CDR1 LNHDA and CDR2 SQIVND (reference sequence). This CDR3 is built from 15 residues. Unmatched junction bases numbered 7, after V lost 3 bases and J lost 5 bases. Here the CDR3 DNA reads TGTGCCAGTAGTATTGCTAGCGGGAGTGAAAACGAGCAGTACTTC. This translates into CASSIASGSENEQYF.

The CDR3 region is CAISAGTGVEQYF. CDR3 bases: TGTGCCATCAGCGCCGGGACAGGGGTCGAGCAGTACTTC. V and J are TRBV10-3 and TRBJ2-7, with 10 bases matching TRBD1. The V gene's germline CDR1 is ENHRY and CDR2 SYGVKD. This CDR3 is built from 13 residues. The V and J ends lost 6 bases and 6 bases, in that order; junction bases with no gene match: 5.

V usage is TRBV28 and J usage is TRBJ2-1, with TRBD1 matching 8 bases. After removal of 0 bases from V and 6 bases from J, the junction contained 7 bases not matched to a gene. CDR1 and CDR2 from the germline V gene are MDHEN and SYDVKM. This CDR3 comprises 16 residues. In DNA form, the CDR3 reads TGTGCCAGCAGTTTATGGGGACAGGCCGGGCCCAATGAGCAGTTCTTC. Its translation is CASSLWGQAGPNEQFF.

The chain links TRBV4-2 to TRBJ2-2; 10 positions match TRBD1. Germline CDR1 and CDR2: LGHNA and YNFKEQ. V lost 4 bases and J lost 3; bases outside the gene matches: 8. CDR3 length equals 17 residues. CDR3 region: CASSLIRDRGHTGELFF. The CDR3 nucleotides read TGTGCCAGCAGCCTCATTCGGGACAGGGGTCACACCGGGGAGCTGTTTTTT.

The rearrangement links TRBV30 to TRBJ1-4; D not certain. CDR1 GTSNPN and CDR2 SVGIG come from the germline V gene (reference sequence). This CDR3 is built from 11 residues. V lost 2 bases to trimming and J lost 7 bases, with 5 bases between them. This CDR3 reads CAWSISEKLFF. In DNA, the CDR3 is TGTGCCTGGAGTATTAGTGAAAAACTGTTTTTT.

The gene calls are TRBV28 and TRBJ1-4; 7 bases map to TRBD1. This CDR3 contains 14 residues. V lost 6 bases, J lost 7 bases, and 8 bases stayed unmatched. The germline V gene encodes CDR1 MDHEN and CDR2 SYDVKM. DNA of the CDR3: TGTGCCAGCAGGCCAGGGGGTTCTGGTGAAAAACTGTTTTTT. It is translated as CASRPGGSGEKLFF.

The CDR3 loop reads CASSILGVRTDTQYF. CDR3 coding DNA: TGTGCCAGTAGTATTCTAGGAGTACGCACAGATACGCAGTATTTT. V usage is TRBV19 and J usage is TRBJ2-3; D uncertain. Trimming took 3 bases from V and 1 from J, leaving 11 bases between them. Germline values: CDR1 LNHDA, CDR2 SQIVND (reference sequence). This CDR3 contains 15 residues.

The chain couples TRBV10-3 to TRBJ1-3; TRBD1 might be the D (5 bases). The CDR3 consists of 14 residues. V lost 2 bases to trimming and J lost 8 bases, with 13 bases between them. Germline CDR1 ENHRY, CDR2 SYGVKD. In DNA, the CDR3 is TGTGCCATCAGTGAGAACCCTGGGGCGGACACCATATATTTT. Encoded protein: CAISENPGADTIYF.

Written as DNA, the CDR3 is TGTGCCAGCAGTTTCAGGGGGACCAATCAGCCCCAGCATTTT. This sequence encodes CASSFRGTNQPQHF. V gene TRBV27 combines with J gene TRBJ1-5, with 7 bases aligning to TRBD1. Germline trimming cut 3 bases from V and 3 bases from J; bases unmatched to any gene: 2. This CDR3 is 14 amino acids long. Per the germline V gene, CDR1 is MNHEY and CDR2 is SMNVEV (reference sequence).

The gene calls are TRBV19 and TRBJ2-3; 12 positions match TRBD2. The V and J ends lost 1 base and 4 bases, in that order; junction bases with no gene match: 3. The CDR3 has 16 residues. CDR1 and CDR2 from the germline V gene are LNHDA and SQIVND (reference sequence). CDR3 protein: CASSIASSGRADTQYF. In DNA, the CDR3 is TGTGCCAGTAGTATAGCGTCTAGCGGGAGGGCAGATACGCAGTATTTT.

The chain is built from TRBV18 and TRBJ2-1; D not resolved. Trimming took off 1 base at V and 6 bases at J, with 7 bases between the two ends. The CDR3 loop spans 13 amino acids. Germline V gene sequence: CDR1 KGHSH, CDR2 LQKENI. The CDR3 sequence is CASSPLALNEQFF. In nucleotides, the CDR3 is TGTGCCAGCTCACCACTGGCTCTCAATGAGCAGTTCTTC. Full variable domain (rest looked up from reference TRBV18 and TRBJ2-1): NAGVMQNPRHLVRRRGQEARLRCSPMKGHSHVYWYRQLPEEGLKFMVYLQKENIIDESGMPKERFSAEFPKEGPSILRIQQVVRGDSAAYFCASSPLALNEQFFGPGTRLTVL.